This T cell receptor beta chain is drawn from a study of cytomegalovirus exposure and HLA in healthy donors (TCRdb year 2017). With regard to the full study: In an earlier analysis of around 540 of the donors, under 300 Gb of sequence data and approximately 120 million unique TCR beta sequences from about 179 million T cells were reported. Typing coverage differed by locus: A, B, C, DRB1 and DQB1 were typed in roughly 620-630 donors, DQA1 in about 560, DPA1 in around 600, and DPB1 in around 440. HLA typing covered class I and class II loci at four-digit resolution. Among a few hundred genotyped donors of the cohort, an average of approximately 240,000 unique TCR beta nucleotide sequences were sequenced per donor, about a sixth of them non-productive. Along with the roughly 670-subject first cohort, a separate validation cohort of roughly 110 different subjects was used. About 5 DR-DQ haplotypes were handled as single units for association and clustering, since linkage in the cohort was strong. The later analysis used no new phenotypic data to find candidate immune exposures, relying instead on TCR beta sequences and their occurrence across donors. An early release that covered 500 to 800 HLA-typed donors contained approximately 300 gigabases of sequencing data and approximately 85 million unique TCR sequences. To predict cytomegalovirus infection status, the study brought together high-throughput TCR immunosequencing, statistical association of individual TCRs with disease status, and machine learning. The study used immunosequencing to profile the T cell repertoires of approximately 690 subjects and linked those repertoires to cytomegalovirus serostatus. An earlier analysis of approximately 640 of the donors applied high-throughput TCR beta sequencing to assess whether each TCR beta V gene segment acted as functional or pseudogenic. To study patterns of TCR occurrence, a later analysis re-analyzed previously published TCR beta repertoires from 550 to 800 donors and added high-resolution HLA genotyping. In a later genetic analysis, genome-wide SNP genotypes for about 55% of the 666 donors were used, and that subset was treated as a discovery cohort. Donor age, sex, ethnicity and CMV serostatus were compiled together with the repertoire data. All discovery cohort repertoires had been generated using a single sequencing platform. The genetic ancestry cluster associated with self-reported Caucasian donors included about four fifths of the 398 genotyped donors. The study was designed to test whether signatures of past pathogen exposure could be identified by cataloging public T cell receptors. What the research found in general, with its limitations: Linkage disequilibrium might explain the correlated functional status among segregating V segments, but an unknown experimental factor could not be excluded. The only immune exposure information available for the cohort was CMV serostatus. HLA typing was unavailable for some donors at each locus, so association tests used only the typed subset. A later analysis reported that several top co-occurrence clusters appeared linked to parvovirus B19, influenza, CMV and Epstein-Barr virus. The cohort was sequenced for TCR beta chains only, and without alpha or paired-chain data the features that could be detected were limited. The authors suggested that the approach could potentially be extended to other disease states and immunological phenotypes. A further reported finding was that TCR beta sequences accurately predicted the HLA-A and HLA-B alleles for most subjects in the first cohort. A later genetic analysis reported fewer N-insertions in productive TCRs among donors in an Asian-associated ancestry cluster than the roughly 690-donor mean. The classifier was reported to diagnose cytomegalovirus status with high specificity and sensitivity in both the original and validation cohorts. In the study, approximately 160 TCR beta chains were listed as associated with cytomegalovirus. According to a later analysis, TCR association rates differed among HLA loci, with DRB1 alleles showing the most associated TCRs and HLA-C alleles showing the fewest. Assigning TCR associations to individual alleles was difficult when HLA alleles, especially DR and DQ, strongly co-occurred. In an earlier analysis of around 600 of the donors, most TCR beta V segments appeared in productive rearrangements about 87% or about 30% of the time, broadly matching IMGT annotations. Compared with equally common non-associated chains, HLA-associated TCR beta chains in a later analysis were more clonally expanded and had lower generation probabilities. The earlier analysis of 587 of the donors excluded around 17 rarely observed V segments, including chromosome 9 orphons, because counts were too low. Across donors, most TCR sequences were observed very rarely, whereas some public TCRs were present in many individuals. Some IMGT-functional V segments, including TRBV6-2 and TRBV6-3, could not be distinguished by the 87-base-pair reads and were therefore excluded. In vitro tests confirmed that a few of the cytomegalovirus-associated TCR beta chains recognize cytomegalovirus antigens. Sequencing depth was assumed to be roughly uniform across donors in the presence/absence analyses, though that assumption may not hold. A cluster of highly shared sequence variants was judged likely to represent a technical artifact of the sequencing pipeline. According to a later analysis, most CMV-associated TCR beta chains appeared to be HLA-restricted, and the HLA associations seemed to be driven largely by CMV exposure. A later analysis associated about 16,000 TCR beta sequences with specific HLA alleles at a false discovery rate of 0.05. A later genetic analysis associated a missense DCLRE1C variant with V-gene and J-gene trimming of TCR beta chains, and an independent cohort replicated the association.

The cohort consisted of 666 healthy bone marrow donors. At the time of sampling, every cohort member was nominally healthy, though immune exposures that went unrecorded were likely present. The donor tested CMV seronegative, placing the donor among the 350 or so seronegative members of the cohort. Every donor gave a peripheral blood sample, and the peripheral blood mononuclear cells from that sample were used for TCR beta sequencing. Genomic DNA extraction from the blood cell samples was performed with the Qiagen DNeasy Blood Extraction Kit. Library prep was done by the immunoSEQ multiplex PCR assay. A mixture of 60 forward primers for TCR Vbeta segments and 13 reverse primers for TCR Jbeta segments was used in the multiplex PCR. The CDR3 region of rearranged TCR beta genes was amplified from genomic DNA with a multiplex PCR assay. The amplified TCR beta libraries were sequenced on the Illumina HiSeq System as 87-base-pair reads. Regarding the original processing steps: A later analysis tallied 70 million to 100 million unique TCR beta chains across the 700 or so repertoires, and about 12 million of those chains were shared by two or more donors. Raw reads were error-corrected and collapsed into unique sequences by a nearest-neighbor algorithm in which closely related sequences were merged to remove PCR and sequencing errors. CDR3 sequences were aligned to IMGT reference sequences to assign V, D and J gene segments. For a sequence to be retained, at least a six-nucleotide match to both a V gene segment and a J gene segment was required. A rearrangement was called productive if the CDR3 had no stop codons and remained in frame with V and J, and every other rearrangement was called non-productive. CDR3 was defined according to IMGT convention as the region running from the second conserved V-encoded cysteine to the conserved J-encoded phenylalanine. The earlier analysis of 587 of the donors excluded sequences that lacked an unambiguous match to a single V gene segment. An earlier analysis of a few hundred of the donors called V segments functional above 56.7% productive rearrangements and segregating when the between-donor standard deviation exceeded 5%. A statistical classification framework was built for diagnosing cytomegalovirus status from the catalog of TCR beta chain sequences. A later analysis assigned V and J genes by comparing TCR nucleotide sequences with IMGT/GENE-DB human TR gene sequences. In a later analysis, CDR3 sequences and most-parsimonious VDJ recombination scenarios were assigned using the TCRdist pipeline. In a later analysis, each TCR beta chain was defined by its CDR3 amino acid sequence together with its V-gene family, and reads without a unique V-gene family were excluded. As a way to deal with suspected cross-contamination and a sequencing artifact, a later analysis dropped 450 to 600 nucleotide sequences that were highly shared and had low generation probability. In a later analysis, a clonal expansion index for each public chain was calculated from normalized within-repertoire ranks of inferred template counts. Generation probabilities in a later analysis came from a VDJ recombination model fitted to out-of-frame rearrangements, and those results were checked against IGoR. A later analysis scored TCR-TCR, TCR-HLA and TCR-CMV co-occurrence with hypergeometric tests, applying a repertoire-size bias correction to TCR pairs. False discovery rates were estimated in a later analysis by permuting HLA or CMV assignments 20 times. In a later analysis, co-occurring TCRs were grouped with DBSCAN, and TCRdist sequence similarity was added when clustering was performed within HLA-allele-positive subsets. For co-occurrence clustering, repertoires with fewer than 30,000 or more than 120,000 public chains were excluded, along with roughly five repertoires with anomalous nucleotide sharing. The source is immuneACCESS, and TCRdb retained only in-frame sequences with V and J called. Part of the clones is not carried over; for the studies checked, unresolved V genes explain less than half of this, and the remainder is unexplained. From that table come the V and J calls and clone size; the DNA was used to work out D and trimming. The sample table holds over 150,000 clones. Almost 0.75% of the sample rests with the top ten.

The germline V gene encodes CDR1 GTSNPN and CDR2 SVGIG (reference sequence). From cysteine to phenylalanine, the CDR3 is 11 amino acids long. The sequence is cut down to CDR3 DNA, 33 bases in frame from base 1. Trimming takes 4 bases off V and 7 bases off J; junction bases not matched to a gene: 0. To note about this clone: Its recognized antigen is unknown.

The rearrangement joined TRBV30 to TRBJ1-4; 7 central bases correspond to TRBD1. This receptor was identified in a boy aged 10-17 years in good health and CMV-seronegative. Material for sequencing was PBMCs. The DNA reads as follows: TGTGCCTGGACAGGGGGTGAAAAACTGTTTTTT. Its protein product is CAWTGGEKLFF.